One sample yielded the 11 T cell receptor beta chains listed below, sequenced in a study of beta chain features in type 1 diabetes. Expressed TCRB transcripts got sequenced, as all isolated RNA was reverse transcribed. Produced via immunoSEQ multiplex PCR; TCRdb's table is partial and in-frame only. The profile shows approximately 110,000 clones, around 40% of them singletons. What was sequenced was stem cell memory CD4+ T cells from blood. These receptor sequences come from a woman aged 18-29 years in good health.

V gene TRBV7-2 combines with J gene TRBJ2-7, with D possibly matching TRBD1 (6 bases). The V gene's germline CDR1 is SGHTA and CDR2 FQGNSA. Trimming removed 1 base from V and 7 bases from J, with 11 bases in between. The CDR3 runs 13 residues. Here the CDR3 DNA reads TGTGCCAGCAGCTTAGGGGGTGACAGGGAGCAGTACTTC. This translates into CASSLGGDREQYF.

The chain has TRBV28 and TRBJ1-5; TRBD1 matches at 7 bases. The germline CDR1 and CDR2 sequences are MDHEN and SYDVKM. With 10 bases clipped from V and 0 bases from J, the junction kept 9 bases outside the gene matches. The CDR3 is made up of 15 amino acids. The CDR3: CATWDSPTSNQPQHF. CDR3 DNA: TGTGCCACCTGGGACAGTCCGACTAGCAATCAGCCCCAGCATTTT.

In DNA, the CDR3 is TGTGCCAGTACCCGGGACAGCGACACCTACGAGCAGTACTTC. It translates to CASTRDSDTYEQYF. The chain employs TRBV19 and TRBJ2-7; 7 bases are shared with TRBD1. Trimming took 7 bases from V and 2 from J; bases not matched to a gene: 8. CDR1 and CDR2 (germline): LNHDA, SQIVND (reference sequence). This CDR3 has 14 residues.

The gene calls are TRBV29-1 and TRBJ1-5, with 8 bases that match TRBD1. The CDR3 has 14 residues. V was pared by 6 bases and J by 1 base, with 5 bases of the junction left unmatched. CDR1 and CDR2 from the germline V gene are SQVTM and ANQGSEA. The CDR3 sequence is CSVGQGRSNQPQHF. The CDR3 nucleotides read TGCAGCGTAGGACAGGGTAGGAGCAATCAGCCCCAGCATTTT.

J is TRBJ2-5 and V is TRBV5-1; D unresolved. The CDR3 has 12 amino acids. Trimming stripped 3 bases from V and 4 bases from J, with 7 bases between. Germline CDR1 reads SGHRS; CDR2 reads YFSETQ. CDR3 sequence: CASSSLGETQYF. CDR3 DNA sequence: TGCGCCAGCAGCTCCCTCGGAGAGACCCAGTACTTC.

The CDR3 sequence: CASSEPSGSAEQFF. CDR3 DNA sequence: TGTGCCAGCAGTGAACCTAGCGGGAGTGCTGAGCAGTTCTTC. The chain joins TRBV25-1 to TRBJ2-1; TRBD2 matches 10 bases. The CDR3 loop spans 14 amino acids. Trimming cost V 2 bases and J 9 bases; bases outside gene matches: 4. Per the germline V gene, CDR1 is MGHDK and CDR2 is SYGVNS.

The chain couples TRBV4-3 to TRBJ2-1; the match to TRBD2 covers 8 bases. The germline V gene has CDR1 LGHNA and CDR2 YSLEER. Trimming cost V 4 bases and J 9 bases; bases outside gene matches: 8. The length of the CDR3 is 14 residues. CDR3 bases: TGCGCCAGCAGCCGGGGGGGACTAGTCTTTGAGCAGTTCTTC. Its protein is CASSRGGLVFEQFF.

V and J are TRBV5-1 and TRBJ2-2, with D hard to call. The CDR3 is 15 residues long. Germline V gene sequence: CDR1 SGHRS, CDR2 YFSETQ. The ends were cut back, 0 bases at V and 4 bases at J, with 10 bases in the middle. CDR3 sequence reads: CASSLDGSTTGELFF. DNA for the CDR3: TGCGCCAGCAGCTTGGACGGTTCTACCACCGGGGAGCTGTTTTTT.

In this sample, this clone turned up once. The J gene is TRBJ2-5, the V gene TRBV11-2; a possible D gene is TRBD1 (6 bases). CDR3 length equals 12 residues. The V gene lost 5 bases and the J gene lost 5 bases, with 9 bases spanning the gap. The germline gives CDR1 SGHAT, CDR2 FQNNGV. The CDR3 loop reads CASSRQVETQYF. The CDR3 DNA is TGTGCCAGCAGCCGACAGGTTGAGACCCAGTACTTC.

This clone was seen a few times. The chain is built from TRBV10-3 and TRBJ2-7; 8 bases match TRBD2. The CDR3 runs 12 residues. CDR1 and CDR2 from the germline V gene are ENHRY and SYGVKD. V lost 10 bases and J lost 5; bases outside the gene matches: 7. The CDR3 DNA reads TGTGCCACGGGGGGGAGTGGCAACGAGCAGTACTTC. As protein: CATGGSGNEQYF.

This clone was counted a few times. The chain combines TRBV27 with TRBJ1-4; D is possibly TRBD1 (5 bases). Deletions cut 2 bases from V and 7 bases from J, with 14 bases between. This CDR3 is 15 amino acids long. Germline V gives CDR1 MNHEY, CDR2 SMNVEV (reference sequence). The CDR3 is CASSLMGGRGEKLFF. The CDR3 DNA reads TGTGCCAGCAGTTTAATGGGGGGACGGGGTGAAAAACTGTTTTTT.